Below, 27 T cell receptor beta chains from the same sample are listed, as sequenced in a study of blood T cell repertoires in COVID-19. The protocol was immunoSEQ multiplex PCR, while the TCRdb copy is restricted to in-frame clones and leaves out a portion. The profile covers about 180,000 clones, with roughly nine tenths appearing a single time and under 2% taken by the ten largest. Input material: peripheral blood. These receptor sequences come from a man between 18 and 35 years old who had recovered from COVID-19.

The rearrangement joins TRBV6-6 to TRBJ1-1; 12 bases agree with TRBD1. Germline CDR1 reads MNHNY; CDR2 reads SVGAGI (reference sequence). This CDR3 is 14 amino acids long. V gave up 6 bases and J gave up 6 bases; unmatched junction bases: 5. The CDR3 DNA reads TGTGCCAGCAGGCCGGGACAGGGGGCCGCTGAAGCTTTCTTT. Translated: CASRPGQGAAEAFF.

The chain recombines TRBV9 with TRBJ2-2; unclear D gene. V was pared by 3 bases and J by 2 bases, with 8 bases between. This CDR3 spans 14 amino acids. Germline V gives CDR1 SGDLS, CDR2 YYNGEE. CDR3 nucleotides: TGTGCCAGCAGCGCAACAGTTAACACCGGGGAGCTGTTTTTT. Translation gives CASSATVNTGELFF.

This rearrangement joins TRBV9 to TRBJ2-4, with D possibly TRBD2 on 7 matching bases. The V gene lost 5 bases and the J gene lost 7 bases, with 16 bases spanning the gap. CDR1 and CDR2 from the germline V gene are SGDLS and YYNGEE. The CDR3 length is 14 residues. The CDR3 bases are TGTGCCAGCAGTGCAGGGGAGGGGTCCAACATTCAGTACTTC. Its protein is CASSAGEGSNIQYF.

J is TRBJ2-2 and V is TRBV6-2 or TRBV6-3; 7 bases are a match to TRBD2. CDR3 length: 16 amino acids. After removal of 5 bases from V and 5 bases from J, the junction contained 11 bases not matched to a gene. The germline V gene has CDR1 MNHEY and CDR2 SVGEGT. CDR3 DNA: TGTGCCAGCAGTAACCTCGGAGGGCGGGGGACCGGGGAGCTGTTTTTT. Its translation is CASSNLGGRGTGELFF.

The CDR3 loop reads CASSPDQASGTDTQYF. The CDR3, as DNA: TGTGCCAGCAGCCCGGACCAAGCTAGCGGCACAGATACGCAGTATTTT. The V gene is TRBV3-1 (or the pseudogene TRBV3-2), the J gene TRBJ2-3, with D maybe TRBD2 (6 bases). The CDR3 consists of 16 residues. V was trimmed by 4 bases and J by 1 base, leaving 15 bases between them. Germline loops: CDR1 LGHDT, CDR2 YNNKEL (reference sequence).

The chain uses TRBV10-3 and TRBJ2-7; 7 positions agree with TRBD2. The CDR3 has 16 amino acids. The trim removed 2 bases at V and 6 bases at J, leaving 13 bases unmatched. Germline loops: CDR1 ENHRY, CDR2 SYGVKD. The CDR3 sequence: CAISEVQGPGRGEQYF. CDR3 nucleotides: TGTGCCATCAGTGAGGTCCAAGGGCCAGGGAGGGGCGAGCAGTACTTC.

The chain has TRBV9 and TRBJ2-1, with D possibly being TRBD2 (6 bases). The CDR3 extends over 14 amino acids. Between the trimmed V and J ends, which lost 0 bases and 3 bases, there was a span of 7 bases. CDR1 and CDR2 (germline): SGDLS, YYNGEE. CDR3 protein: CASSVVGGYNEQFF. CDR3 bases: TGTGCCAGCAGCGTAGTGGGGGGCTACAATGAGCAGTTCTTC.

This CDR3 is CASSHQDYYLTNPGLTF. CDR3 bases: TGTGCCAGCAGCCATCAGGACTATTACCTTACAAACCCCGGCCTGACTTTC. The V and J genes are TRBV14 and TRBJ2-6, with TRBD2 as a possible D gene (6 bases). This CDR3 spans 17 amino acids. Germline V gives CDR1 SGHDN, CDR2 FVKESK. Trimming left V 3 bases short and J 15 bases short, with 27 bases between.

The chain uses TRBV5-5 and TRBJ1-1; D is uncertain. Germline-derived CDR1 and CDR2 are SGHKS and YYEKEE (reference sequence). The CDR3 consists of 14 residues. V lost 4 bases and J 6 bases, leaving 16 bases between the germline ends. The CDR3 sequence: CASSPPAGFAEAFF. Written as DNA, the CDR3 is TGTGCCAGCAGCCCCCCAGCCGGGTTCGCTGAAGCTTTCTTT.

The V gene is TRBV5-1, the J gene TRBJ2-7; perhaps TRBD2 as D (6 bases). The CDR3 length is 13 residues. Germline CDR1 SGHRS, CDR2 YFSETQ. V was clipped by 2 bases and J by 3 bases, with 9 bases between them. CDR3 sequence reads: CASSFAGFYEQYF. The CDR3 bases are TGCGCCAGCAGCTTTGCGGGGTTCTACGAGCAGTACTTC.

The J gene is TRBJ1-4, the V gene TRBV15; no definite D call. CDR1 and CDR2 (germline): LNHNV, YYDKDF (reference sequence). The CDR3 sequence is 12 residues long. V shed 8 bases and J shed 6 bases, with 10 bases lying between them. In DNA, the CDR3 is TGTGCCACCCGTTATATCCATGAAAAACTGTTTTTT. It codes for CATRYIHEKLFF.

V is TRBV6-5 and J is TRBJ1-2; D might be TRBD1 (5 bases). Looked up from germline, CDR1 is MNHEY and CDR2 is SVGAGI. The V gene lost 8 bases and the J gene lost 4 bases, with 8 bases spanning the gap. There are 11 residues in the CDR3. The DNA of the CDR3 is TGTGCCAGCGGCCAGGGCTATGGCTACACCTTC. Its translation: CASGQGYGYTF.

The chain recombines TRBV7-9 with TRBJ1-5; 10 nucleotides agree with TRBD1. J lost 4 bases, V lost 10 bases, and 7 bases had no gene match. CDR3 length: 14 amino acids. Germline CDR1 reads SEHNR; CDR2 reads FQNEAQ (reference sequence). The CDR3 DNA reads TGTGCCACCGATTCGGGACAGGGGAATCAGCCCCAGCATTTT. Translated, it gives CATDSGQGNQPQHF.

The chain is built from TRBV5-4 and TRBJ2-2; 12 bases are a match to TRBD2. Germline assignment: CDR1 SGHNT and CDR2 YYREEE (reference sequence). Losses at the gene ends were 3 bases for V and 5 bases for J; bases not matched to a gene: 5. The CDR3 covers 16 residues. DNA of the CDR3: TGTGCCAGCAGCTCTAGCGGGAGGGTTGATACCGGGGAGCTGTTTTTT. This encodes CASSSSGRVDTGELFF. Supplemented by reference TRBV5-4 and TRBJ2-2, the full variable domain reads ETGVTQSPTHLIKTRGQQVTLRCSSQSGHNTVSWYQQALGQGPQFIFQYYREEENGRGNFPPRFSGLQFPNYSSELNVNALELDDSALYLCASSSSGRVDTGELFFGEGSRLTVL.

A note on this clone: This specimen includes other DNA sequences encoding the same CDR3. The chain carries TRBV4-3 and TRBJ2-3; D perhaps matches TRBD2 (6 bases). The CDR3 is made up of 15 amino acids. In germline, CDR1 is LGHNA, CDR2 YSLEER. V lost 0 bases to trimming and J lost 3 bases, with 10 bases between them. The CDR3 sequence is CASSQDRAGTDTQYF. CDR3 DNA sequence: TGCGCCAGCAGCCAAGATAGGGCGGGAACAGATACGCAGTATTTT.

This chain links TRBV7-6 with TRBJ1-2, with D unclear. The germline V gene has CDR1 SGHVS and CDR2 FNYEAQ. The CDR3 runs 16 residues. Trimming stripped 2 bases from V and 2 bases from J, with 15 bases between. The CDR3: CASSLLTAESNYGYTF. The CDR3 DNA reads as TGTGCCAGCAGCTTACTTACGGCGGAATCGAACTATGGCTACACCTTC.

Here the CDR3 DNA reads TGTGCCAGCAGCCTACAGGGGACGGACTATGGCTACACCTTC. The encoded protein is CASSLQGTDYGYTF. The chain is built from TRBV5-4 and TRBJ1-2; 7 bases line up with TRBD1. From germline, CDR1 is SGHNT and CDR2 YYREEE (reference sequence). After removal of 4 bases from V and 3 bases from J, the junction contained 6 bases not matched to a gene. This CDR3 comprises 14 residues.

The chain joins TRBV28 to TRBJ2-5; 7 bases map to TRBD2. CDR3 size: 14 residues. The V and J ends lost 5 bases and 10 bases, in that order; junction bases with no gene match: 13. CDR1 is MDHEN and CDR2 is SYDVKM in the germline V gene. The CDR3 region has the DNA TGTGCCAGCAGTGTACCAAAGGGACTACCACACCAGTACTTC. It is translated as CASSVPKGLPHQYF.

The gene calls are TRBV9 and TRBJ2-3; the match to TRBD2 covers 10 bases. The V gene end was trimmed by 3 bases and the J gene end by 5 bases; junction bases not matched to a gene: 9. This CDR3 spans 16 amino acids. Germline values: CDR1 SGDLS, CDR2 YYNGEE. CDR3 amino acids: CASSDLAGASKDTQYF. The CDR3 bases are TGTGCCAGCAGCGACCTAGCGGGAGCTAGTAAAGATACGCAGTATTTT.

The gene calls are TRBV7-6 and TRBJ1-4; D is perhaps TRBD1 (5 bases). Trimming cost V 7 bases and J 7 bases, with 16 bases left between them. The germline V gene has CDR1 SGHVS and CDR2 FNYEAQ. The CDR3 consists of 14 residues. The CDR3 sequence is CASTRRGGSEKLFF. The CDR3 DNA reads TGTGCCAGCACCCGGAGGGGAGGGAGTGAAAAACTGTTTTTT.

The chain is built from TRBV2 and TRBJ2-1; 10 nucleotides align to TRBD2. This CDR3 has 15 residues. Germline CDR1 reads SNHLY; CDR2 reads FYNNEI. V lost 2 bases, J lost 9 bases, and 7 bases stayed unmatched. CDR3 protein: CASSESSGRDIEQFF. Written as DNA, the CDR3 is TGTGCCAGCAGTGAATCCAGCGGGAGGGATATTGAGCAGTTCTTC.

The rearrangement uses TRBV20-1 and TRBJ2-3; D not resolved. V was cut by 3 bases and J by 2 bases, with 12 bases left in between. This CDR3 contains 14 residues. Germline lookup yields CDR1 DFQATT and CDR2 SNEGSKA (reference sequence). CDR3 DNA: TGCAGTGCTAGTCTATGGAGCATCACAGATACGCAGTATTTT. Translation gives CSASLWSITDTQYF.

For the CDR3, the DNA is TGTGCCAGCACCCCTTATGGCGGGAGCACAGATACGCAGTATTTT. Protein sequence: CASTPYGGSTDTQYF. This sequence joins TRBV27 and TRBJ2-3; TRBD2 is a possible D gene (5 bases). The CDR3 has 15 residues. CDR1 is MNHEY, CDR2 SMNVEV, per germline (reference sequence). Trimming removed 7 bases at V and 0 bases at J, with 14 bases between.

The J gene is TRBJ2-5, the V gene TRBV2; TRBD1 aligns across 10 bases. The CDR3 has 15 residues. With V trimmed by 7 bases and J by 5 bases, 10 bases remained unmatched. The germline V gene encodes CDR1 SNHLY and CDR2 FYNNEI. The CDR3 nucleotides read TGTGCCAGCACAAAAGACAGGGGGCCAAGGGAGACCCAGTACTTC. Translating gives CASTKDRGPRETQYF.

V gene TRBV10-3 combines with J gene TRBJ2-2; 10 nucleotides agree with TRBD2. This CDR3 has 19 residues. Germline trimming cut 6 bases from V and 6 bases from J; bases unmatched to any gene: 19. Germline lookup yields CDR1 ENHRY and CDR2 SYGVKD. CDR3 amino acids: CAIRKGQTEVAGGAGELFF. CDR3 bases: TGTGCCATCAGGAAGGGACAGACAGAGGTAGCGGGAGGAGCCGGGGAGCTGTTTTTT.

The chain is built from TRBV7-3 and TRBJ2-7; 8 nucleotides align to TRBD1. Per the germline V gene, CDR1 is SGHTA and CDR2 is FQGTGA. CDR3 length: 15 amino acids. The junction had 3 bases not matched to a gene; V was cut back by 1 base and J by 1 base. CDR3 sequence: CASSLIRTGSYEQYF. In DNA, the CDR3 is TGTGCCAGCAGCTTAATTCGGACAGGGTCCTACGAGCAGTACTTC. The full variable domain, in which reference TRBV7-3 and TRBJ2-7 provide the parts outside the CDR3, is GAGVSQTPSNKVTEKGKYVELRCDPISGHTALYWYRQSLGQGPEFLIYFQGTGAADDSGLPNDRFFAVRPEGSVSTLKIQRTERGDSAVYLCASSLIRTGSYEQYFGPGTRLTVT.

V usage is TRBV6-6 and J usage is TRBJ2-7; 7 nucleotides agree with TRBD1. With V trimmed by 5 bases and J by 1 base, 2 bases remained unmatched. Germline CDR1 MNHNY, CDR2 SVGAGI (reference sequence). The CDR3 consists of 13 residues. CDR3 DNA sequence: TGTGCCAGCAGTCCACAGGGGTCCTACGAGCAGTACTTC. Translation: CASSPQGSYEQYF.